This T cell receptor (beta chain) was profiled in a study of T cell responses to AZD1222 COVID-19 vaccine. Findings and caveats of the study: Among those given AZD1222, only five to seven were seropositive at baseline. Of spike-specific TCRs, nearly half reportedly target regions left unmutated in variants. Clonal diversity was possibly underestimated, and white British individuals and females predominated among donors.

This clone was seen a handful of times. What it binds is not known. This CDR3 has 14 amino acids. J lost 7 bases, V lost 5 bases, and 5 bases had no gene match. The germline V gene encodes CDR1 SGHTA and CDR2 FQGNSA. The data were produced by immunoSEQ multiplex PCR, yet TCRdb's version contains in-frame clones alone and is incomplete. Altogether hundreds of thousands of clones are present, about 92% being singletons, with the ten largest covering about 1%. This receptor was taken from an adult in good health. Sequenced here: peripheral blood, sampled on day 0 of MenACWY control vaccination. The chain combines TRBV7-2 with TRBJ1-4; 9 bases are shared with TRBD1. The CDR3 sequence is CASSLNRGLEKLFF. DNA for the CDR3: TGTGCCAGCAGCCTAAACAGGGGGCTTGAAAAACTGTTTTTT. Full variable domain (outside the CDR3, taken from reference TRBV7-2 and TRBJ1-4): GAGVSQSPSNKVTEKGKDVELRCDPISGHTALYWYRQSLGQGLEFLIYFQGNSAPDKSGLPSDRFSAERTGGSVSTLTIQRTQQEDSAVYLCASSLNRGLEKLFFGSGTQLSVL.